This TCR beta chain stems from a study of graft-versus-host responses after intestinal transplantation. In the study overall: Every transplant recipient was induced with anti-thymocyte globulin, then maintained on tacrolimus and steroids for two to three years. Findings and caveats of the study: GvH clones appeared in recipient marrow, some first in ileum or blood. The study found high graft-versus-host to host-versus-graft clonal ratios in allografts of patients with graft-donor T cell macrochimerism.

Intraepithelial lymphocytes and lamina propria lymphocytes were released through processing of graft tissue. This CDR3 region has 14 residues. The germline gives CDR1 KGHSH, CDR2 LQKENI. J gave up 3 bases and V 2 bases, and 1 base lay outside the gene matches. Comment on this clone: Antigen specificity is unknown.

Libraries were prepared by immunoSEQ multiplex PCR; TCRdb keeps only in-frame clonotypes and omits some of them. The table includes 7,600 or so clones, roughly four fifths detected once. This sequence originates from a human patient who received an intestinal transplant, so some T cells may come from the graft donor. The source was ileum tissue, collected about 130 days after transplant. The chain combines TRBV18 with TRBJ2-4, with 7 bases aligning to TRBD2. The CDR3 DNA sequence: TGTGCCAGCTCACCAGCTAGCGGCAAAAACATTCAGTACTTC. Protein: CASSPASGKNIQYF.